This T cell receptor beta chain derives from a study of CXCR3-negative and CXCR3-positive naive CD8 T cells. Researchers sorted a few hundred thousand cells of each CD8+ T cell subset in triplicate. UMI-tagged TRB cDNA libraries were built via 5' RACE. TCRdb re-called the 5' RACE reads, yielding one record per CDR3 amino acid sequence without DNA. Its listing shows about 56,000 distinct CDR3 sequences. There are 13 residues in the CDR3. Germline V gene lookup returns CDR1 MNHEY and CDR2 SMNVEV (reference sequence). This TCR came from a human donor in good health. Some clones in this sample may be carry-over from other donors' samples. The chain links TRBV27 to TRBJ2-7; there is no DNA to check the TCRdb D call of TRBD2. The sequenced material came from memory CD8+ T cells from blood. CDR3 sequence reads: CASSTSGIYEQYF.